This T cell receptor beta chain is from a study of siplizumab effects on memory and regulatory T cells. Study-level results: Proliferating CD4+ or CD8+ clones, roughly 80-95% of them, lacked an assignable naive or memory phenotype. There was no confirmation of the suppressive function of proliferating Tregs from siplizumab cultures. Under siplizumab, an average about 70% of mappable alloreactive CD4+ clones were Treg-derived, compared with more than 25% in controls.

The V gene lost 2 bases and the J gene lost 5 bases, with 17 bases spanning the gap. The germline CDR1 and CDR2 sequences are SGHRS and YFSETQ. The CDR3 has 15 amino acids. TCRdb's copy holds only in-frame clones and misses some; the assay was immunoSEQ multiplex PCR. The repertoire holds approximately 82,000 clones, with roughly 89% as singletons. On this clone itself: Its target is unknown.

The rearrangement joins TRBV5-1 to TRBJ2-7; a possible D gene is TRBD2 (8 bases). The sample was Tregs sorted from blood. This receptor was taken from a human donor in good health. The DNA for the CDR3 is TGCGCCAGCAGCTTACAGGGGTTCGGGGGGGACGAGCAGTACTTC. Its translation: CASSLQGFGGDEQYF.